A selection of T cell receptor beta chains follows, all from one sample in a study of blood T cell repertoires in COVID-19. Only in-frame clones appear in the TCRdb table, and some are missing; sequencing was by immunoSEQ multiplex PCR. The sample contains fewer than 300,000 clones, approximately 90% of which appear only once. Sequences were obtained from PBMCs or T cells enriched from blood (not recorded which). The receptors come from a woman aged 40 to 55 with acute COVID-19. The CDR3 runs from the conserved cysteine through the conserved F or W. Each record gives: clone size, J gene, D gene, V gene, CDR3 DNA, CDR3 protein. The D gene is left open where the match is weak. Rows may omit the clone size; those that give it use once, few, many or a size class.

clone_size: NA; j_call: TRBJ1-5; d_call: NA; v_call: TRBV27; cdr3_nt: TGTGCCAGCAGTTTCGACAGCTATAGCAATCAGCCCCAGCATTTT; cdr3_aa: CASSFDSYSNQPQHF
clone_size: NA; j_call: TRBJ1-2; d_call: TRBD1; v_call: TRBV3-1/TRBV3-2; cdr3_nt: TGTGCCAGCAGCCAAGAGCGCCCAGGGGGCTTGTATGGCTACACCTTC; cdr3_aa: CASSQERPGGLYGYTF
clone_size: NA; j_call: TRBJ2-7; d_call: NA; v_call: TRBV27; cdr3_nt: TGTGCCAGCAGTTTATCGACTGGAAATCGCCCAACACAGTACTTC; cdr3_aa: CASSLSTGNRPTQYF
clone_size: once; j_call: TRBJ1-1; d_call: NA; v_call: TRBV7-9; cdr3_nt: TGTGCCAGCTCTGGAGGCGGTCATGAAGCTTTCTTT; cdr3_aa: CASSGGGHEAFF
clone_size: NA; j_call: TRBJ2-7; d_call: TRBD1; v_call: TRBV13; cdr3_nt: TGTGCCAGCAGCCTCCGGGACAGGACCTACGAGCAGTACTTC; cdr3_aa: CASSLRDRTYEQYF
clone_size: NA; j_call: TRBJ2-4; d_call: NA; v_call: TRBV6-1; cdr3_nt: TGTGCCAGCAGTGATATGTCGGGAAAGAAAAACATTCAGTACTTC; cdr3_aa: CASSDMSGKKNIQYF
clone_size: NA; j_call: TRBJ2-7; d_call: TRBD2; v_call: TRBV3-1/TRBV3-2; cdr3_nt: TGTGCCAGCAGCCCCCGGACTAGCGGGAGTTACGAGCAGTACTTC; cdr3_aa: CASSPRTSGSYEQYF
clone_size: NA; j_call: TRBJ1-6; d_call: TRBD1; v_call: TRBV5-1; cdr3_nt: TGCGCCAGCAGAGGACAGGGTGACCTCTCACCCCTCCACTTT; cdr3_aa: CASRGQGDLSPLHF
clone_size: NA; j_call: TRBJ1-1; d_call: TRBD1; v_call: TRBV11-2; cdr3_nt: TGTGCCAGCATTGACAGGGGCATGAACACTGAAGCTTTCTTT; cdr3_aa: CASIDRGMNTEAFF
clone_size: NA; j_call: TRBJ2-5; d_call: TRBD2; v_call: TRBV24-1; cdr3_nt: TGTGCCACCAGTGATCCCGCGGCTAGCGGGAGGGCATCAGGAGAAGAGACCCAGTACTTC; cdr3_aa: CATSDPAASGRASGEETQYF
clone_size: once; j_call: TRBJ1-1; d_call: TRBD1; v_call: TRBV2; cdr3_nt: TGTGCCAGCAGCGGGACAGGGGTTGGAGGCACTGAAGCTTTCTTT; cdr3_aa: CASSGTGVGGTEAFF
clone_size: NA; j_call: TRBJ1-4; d_call: NA; v_call: TRBV5-1; cdr3_nt: TGCGCCAGCAGCTTGGCCGGAGGGTGGAATGAAAAACTGTTTTTT; cdr3_aa: CASSLAGGWNEKLFF
clone_size: NA; j_call: TRBJ1-2; d_call: NA; v_call: TRBV9; cdr3_nt: TGTGCCAGCAGCGGCAGGGGCCCCTTTTATGGCTACACCTTC; cdr3_aa: CASSGRGPFYGYTF
clone_size: NA; j_call: TRBJ1-2; d_call: TRBD1; v_call: TRBV2; cdr3_nt: TGTGCCAGTCTACAGGGGGTAGTTGGCTACACCTTC; cdr3_aa: CASLQGVVGYTF
clone_size: NA; j_call: TRBJ1-2; d_call: NA; v_call: TRBV7-9; cdr3_nt: TGTGCCAGCAGCCCGTACAGGGAAAGCTATGGCTACACCTTC; cdr3_aa: CASSPYRESYGYTF
clone_size: NA; j_call: TRBJ1-4; d_call: NA; v_call: TRBV2; cdr3_nt: TGTGCCAGCAGAGCACAGGGTACGGCGGTTGAAAAACTGTTTTTT; cdr3_aa: CASRAQGTAVEKLFF
clone_size: NA; j_call: TRBJ2-1; d_call: NA; v_call: TRBV7-3; cdr3_nt: TGTGCCAGCAGCCCTGGCGGACTAATCCGGGAGCAGTTCTTC; cdr3_aa: CASSPGGLIREQFF
clone_size: NA; j_call: TRBJ1-2; d_call: NA; v_call: TRBV3-1/TRBV3-2; cdr3_nt: TGTGCCAGCAGCTCACAGGGAAGCTACACCTTC; cdr3_aa: CASSSQGSYTF
clone_size: NA; j_call: TRBJ2-5; d_call: NA; v_call: TRBV2; cdr3_nt: TGTGCCAGCAAGATGCGGTCGAGGTCCCAGTACTTC; cdr3_aa: CASKMRSRSQYF
clone_size: NA; j_call: TRBJ2-2; d_call: TRBD2; v_call: TRBV19; cdr3_nt: TGTGCCAGTTGGACTAGCGGGGGAACCGGGGAGCTGTTTTTT; cdr3_aa: CASWTSGGTGELFF
clone_size: NA; j_call: TRBJ2-6; d_call: NA; v_call: TRBV21-1; cdr3_nt: TGTGCCAGCAGCCACGGACTAGCGGGAGGGACTGGGGCCAACGTCCTGACTTTC; cdr3_aa: CASSHGLAGGTGANVLTF
clone_size: NA; j_call: TRBJ1-3; d_call: NA; v_call: TRBV30; cdr3_nt: TGTGCCTGGAGTGTCGGCAGGAGAAACACCATATATTTT; cdr3_aa: CAWSVGRRNTIYF
clone_size: NA; j_call: TRBJ2-4; d_call: TRBD2; v_call: TRBV24-1; cdr3_nt: TGTGCCACCAGTGATCCCCGGGGGGGAAACATTCAGTACTTC; cdr3_aa: CATSDPRGGNIQYF
clone_size: NA; j_call: TRBJ1-1; d_call: NA; v_call: TRBV7-8; cdr3_nt: TGTGCCAGCAGCTTACCATCGACGGGGAACACTGAAGCTTTCTTT; cdr3_aa: CASSLPSTGNTEAFF
clone_size: NA; j_call: TRBJ2-7; d_call: NA; v_call: TRBV5-6; cdr3_nt: TGTGCCAGCAGCCCCGTCGGACATAGCTACGAGCAGTACTTC; cdr3_aa: CASSPVGHSYEQYF